Listed here is a single T cell receptor beta chain. The antigen is undetermined. Repertoires were generated with immunoSEQ multiplex PCR, while TCRdb's copy carries only in-frame clones and drops some. This table holds 55,000 or so clones, around three quarters found once. The V and J ends lost 8 bases and 5 bases respectively, with 12 bases between them. Germline-derived CDR1 and CDR2 are SQVTM and ANQGSEA. The CDR3 sequence is 12 residues long. These data are taken from a study of T cells in localized non-small cell lung cancer. Study results and caveats: There was higher T cell clonality in uninvolved adjacent lung than in tumor, and it was highest there. Greater blood T cell density accompanied longer overall survival. Paired adjacent lung recovered a median around 60 of the top 100 tumor clones.

This specimen consisted of PBMCs, obtained before any cancer treatment. This rearrangement joins TRBV29-1 to TRBJ2-2; D may be TRBD1 (6 bases). The TCR sequence derives from a woman aged 35-75 years with stage II lung adenocarcinoma. In DNA form, the CDR3 reads TGCAGCTCAGCAGGGGCAACCGGGGAGCTGTTTTTT. It specifies CSSAGATGELFF.